Below, 21 T cell receptor beta chains from the same sample are listed, as sequenced in a study of human T cells and chemical hapten exposure. A single record per CDR3 protein comes from TCRdb applying MiXCR to the RACE reads. The sample holds around 120,000 distinct CDR3 sequences; roughly an eighth are singletons and the top ten take over 0.85%. As for time point: patch test 1, 2 weeks after DPC sensitization. Specified treatment: therapeutic diphenylcyclopropenone sensitization with weekly scalp DPC. This specimen was whole blood, taken in connection with sensitization to the hapten diphenylcyclopropenone (DPC). The source is a man aged 18-30 years with alopecia areata. Some clones in this sample may be carry-over from other donors' samples.

The chain carries TRBV4-3 and TRBJ2-7; D possibly corresponds to TRBD1 (6 bases). CDR3 length: 15 residues. The ends were cut back, 4 bases at V and 0 bases at J, with 13 bases in the middle. Germline CDR1 reads LGHNA; CDR2 reads YSLEER. CDR3 sequence reads: CASSLGHGFSYEQYF. In DNA, the CDR3 is TGCGCCAGCAGCCTGGGACACGGATTCTCCTACGAGCAGTACTTC.

In its sample, this clonotype was seen many times. This chain joins TRBV9 and TRBJ2-2, with D perhaps assigned TRBD1 or TRBD2 (6 bases each). This CDR3 contains 14 residues. Per the germline V gene, CDR1 is SGDLS and CDR2 is YYNGEE. V gave up 4 bases and J gave up 7 bases, with 14 bases separating them. The CDR3 reads CASSSVGGIGELFF. CDR3 coding DNA: TGTGCCAGCAGCTCCGTGGGGGGCATCGGGGAGCTGTTTTTT.

The chain combines TRBV29-1 with TRBJ2-3; D is ambiguous. The V gene's germline CDR1 is SQVTM and CDR2 ANQGSEA. Trimming removed 6 bases at V and 4 bases at J, with 14 bases between. The CDR3 totals 13 residues. Written as DNA, the CDR3 is TGCAGCGTCCGGGCCCCAAGGGCAGATACGCAGTATTTT. Translated: CSVRAPRADTQYF.

The chain links TRBV7-9 to TRBJ2-1; D remains ambiguous. V gave up 7 bases and J gave up 6 bases, with 13 bases separating them. Per germline, CDR1 SEHNR and CDR2 FQNEAQ (reference sequence). The CDR3 sequence is 13 residues long. CDR3 amino acids: CASTNFRLNEQFF. CDR3 in DNA: TGTGCCAGCACCAACTTCCGACTCAATGAGCAGTTCTTC. The full variable domain, rest sourced from reference TRBV7-9 and TRBJ2-1, is DTGVSQNPRHKITKRGQNVTFRCDPISEHNRLYWYRQTLGQGPEFLTYFQNEAQLEKSRLLSDRFSAERPKGSFSTLEIQRTEQGDSAMYLCASTNFRLNEQFFGPGTRLTVL.

In this sample, this clonotype turned up a few times. The rearrangement links TRBV28 to TRBJ1-1; D remains unclear. The CDR3 is made up of 11 amino acids. The V gene's germline CDR1 is MDHEN and CDR2 SYDVKM. V was clipped by 5 bases and J by 10 bases, with 11 bases between them. The CDR3 region has the DNA TGTGCCAGCAGTCTCACAACGTCAGCTTTCTTT. It is translated as CASSLTTSAFF.

This clonotype was observed a handful of times. This chain uses TRBV5-4 with TRBJ1-2; 9 bases are a match to TRBD1. V shed 3 bases and J 2 bases; nucleotides not matched to a gene: 5. This CDR3 region has 15 residues. Germline lookup yields CDR1 SGHNT and CDR2 YYREEE (reference sequence). The CDR3 nucleotides are TGTGCCAGCAGCTACTGGGACAGGGACAACTATGGCTACACCTTC. Translating gives CASSYWDRDNYGYTF.

The chain uses TRBV20-1 and TRBJ2-7, with TRBD2 matching 9 bases. With V trimmed by 4 bases and J by 8 bases, 12 bases remained unmatched. CDR3 length: 14 residues. The germline V gene has CDR1 DFQATT and CDR2 SNEGSKA (reference sequence). CDR3 protein: CSATKASGDWQQYF. In DNA form, the CDR3 reads TGCAGTGCTACCAAAGCTAGCGGGGATTGGCAGCAGTACTTC.

This clonotype was seen a few times. The chain carries TRBV6-2 or TRBV6-3 and TRBJ2-1, with unresolved D. The germline CDR1 and CDR2 sequences are MNHEY and SVGEGT. This CDR3 spans 14 amino acids. Trimming stripped 7 bases from V and 8 bases from J, with 18 bases between. DNA for the CDR3: TGTGCCAGCACTTTATCCTCACCCGGTGATGAGCAGTTCTTC. As protein: CASTLSSPGDEQFF.

This clonotype was recorded many times. The chain couples TRBV20-1 to TRBJ2-5, with 11 bases lining up with TRBD2. Unmatched junction bases numbered 10, after V lost 2 bases and J lost 5 bases. CDR1 and CDR2 (germline): DFQATT, SNEGSKA (reference sequence). The CDR3 totals 16 residues. CDR3 nucleotides: TGCAGTGCTAGATTGCCCTTAGCGGGGGGGCCTGAGACCCAGTACTTC. Encoded protein: CSARLPLAGGPETQYF.

This clonotype was seen ten or more times. The rearrangement joins TRBV12-3 or TRBV12-4 to TRBJ1-6, with unresolved D. CDR3 length: 13 amino acids. The V and J ends lost 3 bases and 13 bases respectively, with 13 bases between them. The CDR3 bases are TGTGCCAGCAGTTTTGGGCAGTCCCGTCCCCTCCACTTT. Translated: CASSFGQSRPLHF.

This chain links TRBV7-2 with TRBJ1-2, with D perhaps matching TRBD1 (6 bases). This CDR3 is built from 14 residues. Trimming left V 4 bases short and J 3 bases short, with 12 bases between. Per germline, CDR1 SGHTA and CDR2 FQGNSA. The CDR3 protein is CASSSETGHYGYTF. In DNA form, the CDR3 reads TGTGCCAGCAGCTCCGAGACAGGCCACTATGGCTACACCTTC.

The chain links TRBV9 to TRBJ2-2; D unresolved. The ends were cut back, 0 bases at V and 4 bases at J, with 4 bases in the middle. CDR1 is SGDLS, CDR2 YYNGEE, per germline. This CDR3 spans 13 amino acids. The CDR3 spells CASSVDITGELFF. In DNA form, the CDR3 reads TGTGCCAGCAGCGTAGATATCACCGGGGAGCTGTTTTTT.

The J gene is TRBJ1-4, the V gene TRBV25-1; unclear D gene. CDR3 length equals 14 residues. Germline loops: CDR1 MGHDK, CDR2 SYGVNS. The germline V and J ends were trimmed by 3 bases and 16 bases, with 21 bases remaining between them. CDR3 amino acids: CASSDVYDEGLEFF. The CDR3 DNA sequence: TGTGCCAGCAGTGATGTGTACGACGAAGGATTGGAGTTTTTT. Full variable domain (missing parts from reference TRBV25-1 and TRBJ1-4): EADIYQTPRYLVIGTGKKITLECSQTMGHDKMYWYQQDPGMELHLIHYSYGVNSTEKGDLSSESTVSRIRTEHFPLTLESARPSHTSQYLCASSDVYDEGLEFFGSGTQLSVL.

This clonotype was seen at least ten times. The chain uses TRBV4-1 and TRBJ2-4, with 10 bases fitting TRBD2. This CDR3 has 18 amino acids. V lost 1 base and J lost 0; bases outside the gene matches: 6. Germline CDR1 is MGHRA and CDR2 is YSYEKL. CDR3 in amino acids: CASSQGLASGGAKNIQYF. The CDR3 DNA reads TGCGCCAGCAGCCAAGGACTGGCTAGCGGGGGAGCCAAAAACATTCAGTACTTC.

The chain combines TRBV20-1 with TRBJ1-6; D gene unclear. CDR1 and CDR2 from the germline V gene are DFQATT and SNEGSKA (reference sequence). The CDR3 is 16 amino acids. Trimming left V 0 bases short and J 3 bases short, with 12 bases between. The CDR3 is CSARDQATNYNSPLHF. For the CDR3, the DNA is TGCAGTGCTAGAGATCAAGCAACGAACTATAATTCACCCCTCCACTTT.

This clonotype was seen only a few times. The gene calls are TRBV6-5 and TRBJ1-5; D remains ambiguous. The CDR3 sequence is 14 residues long. The V end was cut by 2 bases, the J end by 3 bases, with 8 bases between. Germline lookup yields CDR1 MNHEY and CDR2 SVGAGI. The chain's CDR3 is CASSYGPVNQPQHF. In DNA form, the CDR3 reads TGTGCCAGCAGTTACGGGCCCGTCAATCAGCCCCAGCATTTT.

This clonotype was seen at least ten times. The chain carries TRBV12-3 or TRBV12-4 and TRBJ1-1; TRBD1 might be the D (5 bases). The V end was cut by 6 bases, the J end by 3 bases, with 14 bases between. This CDR3 has 14 residues. The CDR3 protein is CASSFGTSYTEAFF. The CDR3 DNA reads as TGTGCCAGCAGCTTCGGGACTTCTTACACTGAAGCTTTCTTT.

The rearrangement links TRBV2 to TRBJ1-5, with 9 bases that match TRBD1. Germline values: CDR1 SNHLY, CDR2 FYNNEI. CDR3 length: 15 residues. With V trimmed by 10 bases and J by 4 bases, 11 bases remained unmatched. CDR3 in amino acids: CATTLNRGRNQPQHF. The CDR3 DNA follows: TGTGCCACCACGCTTAACAGGGGGCGAAATCAGCCCCAGCATTTT.

V is TRBV10-3 and J is TRBJ2-3, with TRBD1 identical over 8 bases. This CDR3 spans 16 amino acids. Trimming at V came to 4 bases and at J to 4 bases, leaving 10 bases not matched to a gene. CDR1 and CDR2 (germline): ENHRY, SYGVKD. The CDR3 DNA sequence: TGTGCCATCAGTGTCCCGCGGGGACAGGAGGCAGATACGCAGTATTTT. Its protein product is CAISVPRGQEADTQYF.

The J gene is TRBJ1-2, the V gene TRBV5-5; 9 nucleotides match TRBD1. Germline lookup yields CDR1 SGHKS and CDR2 YYEKEE (reference sequence). This CDR3 has 14 amino acids. Trimming cost V 3 bases and J 8 bases; bases outside gene matches: 8. In DNA form, the CDR3 reads TGTGCCAGCAGCTGGGGACAGGGTTCGCGCGGCTACACCTTC. Its translation: CASSWGQGSRGYTF.

This clonotype showed up just a few times. The gene calls are TRBV7-2 and TRBJ2-7; perhaps D is TRBD1 or TRBD2 (5 bases each). CDR1 and CDR2 (germline): SGHTA, FQGNSA. The CDR3 loop spans 14 amino acids. V lost 6 bases and J 0 bases, leaving 12 bases between the germline ends. CDR3 sequence: CASRRDPSSYEQYF. CDR3 coding DNA: TGTGCCAGCAGGAGGGACCCCAGCTCCTACGAGCAGTACTTC.